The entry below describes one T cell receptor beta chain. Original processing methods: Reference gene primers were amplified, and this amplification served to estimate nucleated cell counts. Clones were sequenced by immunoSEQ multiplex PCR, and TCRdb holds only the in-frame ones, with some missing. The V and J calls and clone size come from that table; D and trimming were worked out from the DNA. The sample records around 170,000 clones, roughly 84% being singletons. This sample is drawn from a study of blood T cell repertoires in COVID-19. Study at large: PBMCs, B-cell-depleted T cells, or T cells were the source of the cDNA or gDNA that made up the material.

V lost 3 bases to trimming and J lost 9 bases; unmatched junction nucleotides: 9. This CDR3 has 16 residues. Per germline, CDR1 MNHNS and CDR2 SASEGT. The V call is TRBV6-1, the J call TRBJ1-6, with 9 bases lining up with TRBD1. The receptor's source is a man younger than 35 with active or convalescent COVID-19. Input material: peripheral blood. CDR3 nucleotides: TGTGCCAGCAGTGACGGGACAGGGAGTACGAGTTCACCCCTCCACTTT. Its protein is CASSDGTGSTSSPLHF.